The rows below give T cell receptor beta chains drawn from one sample of a study of blood T cells in healthy people across ages. TCRdb independently ran MiXCR on the 5' RACE reads; one entry per CDR3 protein. The table includes 600,000 to 1,000,000 distinct CDR3 sequences, 58% detected once. Material: blood. The origin of the receptors is a man aged 25 to 40 in good health. CDR3s leave out the opening cysteine and the closing phenylalanine or tryptophan. D genes are given only for firm matches. Rows give clone size only sometimes, using once, few, many, or a class for an expanded clone.

v_call: TRBV7-2
clone_size: few
d_call: TRBD2
j_call: TRBJ2-1
cdr3_aa: ASSSPAGGLYNEQF

v_call: TRBV2
clone_size: .
d_call: .
j_call: TRBJ2-1
cdr3_aa: ASSVEVGNYNEQF

v_call: TRBV20-1
clone_size: .
d_call: TRBD2
j_call: TRBJ2-1
cdr3_aa: SALAGGRDNEQF

v_call: TRBV3-1
clone_size: .
d_call: .
j_call: TRBJ2-1
cdr3_aa: ASSQDRWEQF

v_call: TRBV27
clone_size: .
d_call: TRBD2
j_call: TRBJ2-1
cdr3_aa: ASSLSGTSDPEQF

v_call: TRBV12-3/TRBV12-4
clone_size: .
d_call: .
j_call: TRBJ2-3
cdr3_aa: ASREETLSTDTQY

v_call: TRBV30
clone_size: .
d_call: .
j_call: TRBJ2-5
cdr3_aa: AGRVGGEQY

v_call: TRBV10-3
clone_size: few
d_call: .
j_call: TRBJ2-5
cdr3_aa: AINQGSQETQY

v_call: TRBV11-2
clone_size: .
d_call: .
j_call: TRBJ2-1
cdr3_aa: ASSQRIQDYNEQF

v_call: TRBV2
clone_size: .
d_call: TRBD1
j_call: TRBJ2-3
cdr3_aa: ASSVNRGQDTQY

v_call: TRBV5-1
clone_size: .
d_call: .
j_call: TRBJ2-2
cdr3_aa: ASSPPSPGELF

v_call: TRBV15
clone_size: .
d_call: .
j_call: .
cdr3_aa: ATSSVYEQY

v_call: TRBV6-5
clone_size: once
d_call: TRBD2
j_call: TRBJ2-1
cdr3_aa: ASKPGLAHNEQF

v_call: TRBV6-5
clone_size: .
d_call: .
j_call: TRBJ2-5
cdr3_aa: ASSPGAVREQY

v_call: TRBV9
clone_size: .
d_call: TRBD2
j_call: TRBJ2-7
cdr3_aa: ASSAVAGSSYEQY

v_call: TRBV4-2
clone_size: .
d_call: .
j_call: TRBJ1-1
cdr3_aa: ASSQTRIGGTEAF

v_call: TRBV5-8
clone_size: .
d_call: .
j_call: TRBJ2-1
cdr3_aa: ASSMANPYEQF

v_call: TRBV5-1
clone_size: .
d_call: .
j_call: TRBJ1-6
cdr3_aa: ASHLYSHSPLH

v_call: TRBV27
clone_size: .
d_call: .
j_call: TRBJ2-1
cdr3_aa: ASSLPSRLLTREQF

v_call: TRBV12-5
clone_size: .
d_call: TRBD1
j_call: TRBJ1-4
cdr3_aa: ASGPGQGSEKLF

v_call: TRBV6-2/TRBV6-3
clone_size: few
d_call: .
j_call: .
cdr3_aa: ASSYYRNEQY

v_call: TRBV7-2
clone_size: .
d_call: TRBD2
j_call: TRBJ2-7
cdr3_aa: ASSFGLAGGTISYEQY

v_call: TRBV6-2/TRBV6-3
clone_size: .
d_call: TRBD1
j_call: TRBJ2-1
cdr3_aa: ASLRLRGLDGKSTYNEQF

v_call: TRBV5-1
clone_size: few
d_call: .
j_call: TRBJ1-1
cdr3_aa: ASSSETGGKSTEAF

v_call: TRBV6-1
clone_size: .
d_call: .
j_call: TRBJ2-3
cdr3_aa: ASTGTGLPQDTQY

v_call: TRBV5-1
clone_size: .
d_call: .
j_call: TRBJ2-7
cdr3_aa: ASSPLGERAEEQY

v_call: TRBV2
clone_size: .
d_call: .
j_call: .
cdr3_aa: ASSEQGTYEQY

v_call: TRBV6-1
clone_size: .
d_call: .
j_call: TRBJ1-1
cdr3_aa: ASRTVVAEAF

v_call: TRBV20-1
clone_size: .
d_call: .
j_call: TRBJ2-1
cdr3_aa: SARATGDPYNEQF

v_call: TRBV29-1
clone_size: many
d_call: .
j_call: TRBJ2-5
cdr3_aa: SASRGETQY

v_call: TRBV7-9
clone_size: .
d_call: TRBD2
j_call: TRBJ2-7
cdr3_aa: ASSRGLAGGLEFYEQY

v_call: TRBV20-1
clone_size: .
d_call: .
j_call: TRBJ1-6
cdr3_aa: SASPDSNNSPLH

v_call: TRBV6-1
clone_size: few
d_call: .
j_call: TRBJ1-1
cdr3_aa: ASIRALGTEAF

v_call: TRBV27
clone_size: .
d_call: .
j_call: TRBJ2-5
cdr3_aa: ASSFFPPSDAYNEQY

v_call: TRBV7-2
clone_size: few
d_call: .
j_call: .
cdr3_aa: ASSLAFSSRGASRYEQY

v_call: TRBV21-1
clone_size: .
d_call: .
j_call: TRBJ1-2
cdr3_aa: ASSRGQGRGYGYT

v_call: TRBV10-3
clone_size: few
d_call: .
j_call: TRBJ2-5
cdr3_aa: AISGLRGEETQY

v_call: TRBV6-1
clone_size: few
d_call: .
j_call: TRBJ2-7
cdr3_aa: ASIGLAYEQY

v_call: TRBV20-1
clone_size: .
d_call: .
j_call: TRBJ2-1
cdr3_aa: SARGLVLPLPNEQF

v_call: TRBV29-1
clone_size: .
d_call: TRBD2
j_call: TRBJ2-4
cdr3_aa: SVRIAGGPREQY

v_call: TRBV6-5
clone_size: .
d_call: TRBD2
j_call: TRBJ2-3
cdr3_aa: ATAGSTDTQY

v_call: TRBV11-3
clone_size: .
d_call: TRBD2
j_call: TRBJ2-1
cdr3_aa: ASSSRAGGLLNEQF

v_call: TRBV20-1
clone_size: many
d_call: TRBD2
j_call: TRBJ2-1
cdr3_aa: SAREVATGGYEPF

v_call: TRBV5-1
clone_size: .
d_call: .
j_call: TRBJ2-3
cdr3_aa: ASSVDGTADTQY

v_call: TRBV19
clone_size: .
d_call: .
j_call: TRBJ2-7
cdr3_aa: ASSLENLASYEQY